The rows below give T cell receptor beta chains drawn from one sample of a study of CD8 T cells in Susac syndrome. TCRdb reanalysed the immunoSEQ multiplex PCR reads using MiXCR and keeps one entry per CDR3 protein. The sample carries about 120,000 distinct CDR3 sequences, over 90% recorded once. Input material: CD4+ T cells from PBMCs. The source of these receptors is a human donor in good health. The conserved cysteine and the conserved F or W are not part of the CDR3 here. D genes are given only for firm matches.

TRBV10-2	TRBJ2-1	-	ASSERSLTPF
TRBV10-3	TRBJ2-1	TRBD2	AISALVQREEYEQF
TRBV20-1	TRBJ2-7	TRBD2	SAIGELAGSEQY
TRBV7-3	TRBJ1-1	-	ASSPSVNTEAF
TRBV12-5	TRBJ2-3	TRBD2	ASGLLPSGSNPRSTDTQY
TRBV20-1	TRBJ2-1	TRBD2	SARWTSGLNEQF
TRBV6-6	TRBJ2-7	TRBD2	ASKLAGRTYEQY
TRBV29-1	TRBJ2-5	-	SVLPEQTQY
TRBV7-8	TRBJ2-1	-	ASSLIQGLATNEQF
TRBV27	TRBJ2-3	TRBD1	ASSLGTAVTDTQY
TRBV11-2	TRBJ2-7	-	ASSSAYEQY
TRBV7-9	TRBJ2-3	TRBD1	ASSFGQGRTDTQY
TRBV6-5	TRBJ2-7	-	ASSPGRTRYEQY
TRBV27	TRBJ1-5	-	ASSPGTVNQPQH
TRBV13	TRBJ1-1	-	ASSLGILNTEAF
TRBV20-1	TRBJ1-1	-	SARDPRGAGTEAF
TRBV7-2	TRBJ2-1	-	ASSPVGSSYNEQF
TRBV29-1	TRBJ1-1	TRBD1	SVGMGQGSEAF
TRBV30	TRBJ2-7	-	AWNRPNSYEQY
TRBV3-1	TRBJ2-1	-	ASSRGHWNEQF
TRBV2	TRBJ2-7	-	ASGEGSYEQY
TRBV29-1	TRBJ2-5	-	SVRAGQETQY
TRBV5-5	TRBJ2-5	-	ASSLSPDGETQY
TRBV19	TRBJ1-6	-	ASSTDRSSSYNSPLH
TRBV30	TRBJ1-5	-	AWRGPGQNQPQH
TRBV3-1	TRBJ1-1	TRBD1	ASSQLQGVNTEAF
TRBV29-1	TRBJ2-1	-	SVDFSIHSSSYNEQF
TRBV6-5	TRBJ1-1	TRBD1	ASSLSPGQGTEAF
TRBV12-3/TRBV12-4	TRBJ2-7	-	ASSLRQVSYEQY
TRBV5-1	TRBJ2-7	TRBD1	ASSLEQGAREQY
TRBV13	TRBJ2-5	TRBD2	ASSQRAGAEETQY
TRBV12-3/TRBV12-4	TRBJ1-1	-	ASSKGSGTEAF
TRBV6-2/TRBV6-3	TRBJ2-1	TRBD2	ASRAGGLYNEQF
TRBV2	TRBJ2-5	-	ASSEIGAIQETQY
TRBV6-2/TRBV6-3	TRBJ2-3	TRBD1	ASSTRDRGYADTQY
TRBV29-1	TRBJ1-4	-	SALVGEPLF
TRBV27	TRBJ1-4	-	ASSLFLSGTELF
TRBV27	TRBJ2-2	-	ASSLFFQGTGNANTGELF
TRBV5-1	TRBJ2-2	TRBD1	ASSLGAGTGDSGELF
TRBV5-1	TRBJ1-2	-	ASSFTADSLFNYGYT
TRBV6-5	TRBJ2-7	-	ASRGTALYEQY
TRBV7-7	TRBJ2-1	-	ASSPGGNEQF
TRBV7-2	TRBJ1-1	-	ASSLGEGEAF
TRBV3-1	TRBJ1-6	TRBD1	ASSQGLPGTGGSPLH
TRBV29-1	TRBJ2-6	-	SVEVGAGANVLT
TRBV5-1	TRBJ2-1	TRBD2	ASSLDLAGASYNEQF
TRBV2	TRBJ2-6	-	ASSESVAGANVLT
TRBV6-2/TRBV6-3	TRBJ2-1	-	ASSYLDEQF
TRBV3-1	TRBJ1-2	-	ASSTSARPSEGFT
TRBV5-5	TRBJ2-5	TRBD2	ASSMASGGTQETQY